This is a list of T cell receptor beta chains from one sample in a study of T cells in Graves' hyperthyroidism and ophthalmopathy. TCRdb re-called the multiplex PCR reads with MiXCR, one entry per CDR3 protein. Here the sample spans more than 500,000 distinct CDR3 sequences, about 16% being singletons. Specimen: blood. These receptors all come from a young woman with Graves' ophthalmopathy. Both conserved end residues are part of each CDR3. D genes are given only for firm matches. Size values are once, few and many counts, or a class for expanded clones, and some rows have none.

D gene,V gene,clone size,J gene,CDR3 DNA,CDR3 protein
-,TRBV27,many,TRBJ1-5,TGTGCCAGCAGTTTACGGACAGACCTCAATCAGCCCCAGCATTTT,CASSLRTDLNQPQHF
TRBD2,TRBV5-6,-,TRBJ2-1,TGTGCCAGCAGCTCTAGCGGGAGGGCTGAGCAGTTCTTC,CASSSSGRAEQFF
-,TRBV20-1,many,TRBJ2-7,TGCAGTGCTAGACTTACCGGTGGCAGGGCCCACGAGCAGTACTTC,CSARLTGGRAHEQYF
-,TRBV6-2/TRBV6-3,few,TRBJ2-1,TGTGCCAGCAGGAGGGACTCGTACAATGAGCAGTCCTTC,CASRRDSYNEQSF
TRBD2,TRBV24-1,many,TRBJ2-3,TGTGCCACCAGCGATCCCCTAGCGGGGCTCACAGATACGCAGTATTTT,CATSDPLAGLTDTQYF
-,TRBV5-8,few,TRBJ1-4,TGTGCCAGCAGCCGACTCGGGACGGATGAAAAACTGTTTTTT,CASSRLGTDEKLFF
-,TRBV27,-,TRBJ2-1,TGTGCCACACACGTCTACAATGAGCAGTTCTTC,CATHVYNEQFF
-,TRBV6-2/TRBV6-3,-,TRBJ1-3,TGTGCCAGCAGGCAGGAATACCACTCTGGAAACACCATATATTTT,CASRQEYHSGNTIYF
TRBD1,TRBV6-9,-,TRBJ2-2,TGTGCCAGCAGTTACGACAGGGAACTGTTTTTT,CASSYDRELFF
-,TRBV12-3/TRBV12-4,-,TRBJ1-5,TGTGCCAGCAGCCGCGGGAGGCACGATCAGCCCCAGCATTTT,CASSRGRHDQPQHF
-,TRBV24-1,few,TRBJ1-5,TGTGCCACCAGTGCTAGCAGGATTAGCAATCAGCCCCAGCATTTT,CATSASRISNQPQHF
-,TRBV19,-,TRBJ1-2,TGTGCCAGTAGTAACCGGCAGGGGAGTGGCTACACCTTC,CASSNRQGSGYTF
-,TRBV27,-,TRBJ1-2,TGTGCCAGCAGTTTATCCCCAGGGTATGGCTACACCTTC,CASSLSPGYGYTF
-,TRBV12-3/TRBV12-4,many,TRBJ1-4,TGTGCCAGCAGTTCACTGGGCACAAAACTGTTTTTT,CASSSLGTKLFF
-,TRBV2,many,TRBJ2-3,TGTGCCAGCAGTGGTGAGGGCACAGATACGCAGTATTTT,CASSGEGTDTQYF
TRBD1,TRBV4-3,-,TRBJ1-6,TGCGCCAGCAGCCGGGACAGGGGGGGATCACCCCTCCACTTT,CASSRDRGGSPLHF
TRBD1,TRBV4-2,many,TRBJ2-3,TGTGCCAGCAGCCATTCTGAGGGGGCGAGGAATACGCAGTATTTT,CASSHSEGARNTQYF
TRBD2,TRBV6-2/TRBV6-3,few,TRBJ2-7,TGTGCCAGCAGTTACGGGACTAGCATGTCAGAGCAGTACTTC,CASSYGTSMSEQYF
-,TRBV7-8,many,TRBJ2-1,TGTGCCAGCAGCCCCTATCCGGAGCGGACTACCAAAAATGAGCAGTTCTTC,CASSPYPERTTKNEQFF
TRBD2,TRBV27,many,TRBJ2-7,TGTGCCAGCAGGACTAGCGGGAGTTCGGCCTACGAGCAGTACTTC,CASRTSGSSAYEQYF
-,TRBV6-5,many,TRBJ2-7,TGTGCCAGCAGTTACCGGTCGGGGGCGGGTGAGCAGTACTTC,CASSYRSGAGEQYF
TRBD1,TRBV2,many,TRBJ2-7,TGTGCCAGCAGTGGGGGGACAGTCTACGAGCAGTACTTC,CASSGGTVYEQYF
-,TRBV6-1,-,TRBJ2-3,TGTGCCAGCAGTGAGAGTGGGACCACAGATACGCAGTATTTT,CASSESGTTDTQYF
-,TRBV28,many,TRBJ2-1,TGTGCCAGCAGTTCGATCGGGACGGCCGACAATGAGCAGTTCTTC,CASSSIGTADNEQFF
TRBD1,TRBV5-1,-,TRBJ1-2,TGCGCCAGCAGCTCTGTGGGGACAGGGGGAGACGACTATGGCTACACCTTC,CASSSVGTGGDDYGYTF
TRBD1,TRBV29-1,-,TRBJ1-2,TGCAGCGTTGAAGACGCGACAGGGTACTATGGCTACACCTTC,CSVEDATGYYGYTF
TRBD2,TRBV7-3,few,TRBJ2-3,TGTGCCAGCAGCTTACTAGCGGGAAGGGATACGCAGTATTTT,CASSLLAGRDTQYF
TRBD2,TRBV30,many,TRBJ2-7,TGTGCCTGGAGTGTACCCGGGGGGTTCTACGAGCAGTACTTC,CAWSVPGGFYEQYF
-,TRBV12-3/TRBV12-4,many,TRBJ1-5,TGTGCCAGCAGTTTAACCGCAGTCGGCAATCAGCCCCAGCATTTT,CASSLTAVGNQPQHF
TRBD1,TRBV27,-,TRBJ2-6,TGTGCCAGCAGTTCCCTGACAGGGATAGCGTCTGGGGCCAACGTCCTGACTTTC,CASSSLTGIASGANVLTF
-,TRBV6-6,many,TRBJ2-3,TGTGCCAGCAGTTACGTCGCCAGCCCTAGCACAGATACGCAGTATTTT,CASSYVASPSTDTQYF
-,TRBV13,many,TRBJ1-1,TGTGCCACCCGACAGAGATGGACTGAAGCTTTCTTT,CATRQRWTEAFF
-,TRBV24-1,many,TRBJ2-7,TGTGCCACCAGTGATTTGCAAATCGGGTCCGAGCAGTACTTC,CATSDLQIGSEQYF
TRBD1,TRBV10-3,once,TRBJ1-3,TGTGCCATCAGTGAGTCGACAGGGGGCTCTGGAAACACCATATATTTT,CAISESTGGSGNTIYF
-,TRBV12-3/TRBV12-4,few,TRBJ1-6,TGTGCCAGCAGTCCCGCCGGCAGGCCGGGGTCACCCCTCCACTTT,CASSPAGRPGSPLHF
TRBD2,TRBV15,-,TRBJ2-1,TGTGCCACCAGCAGAGAAGGCCCGCTTAGCGGGAGTTTGAATGAGCAGTTCTTC,CATSREGPLSGSLNEQFF
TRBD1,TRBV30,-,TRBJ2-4,TGTGCCTGGGAATCCGGGACAGGGAGCAATCAGTACTTC,CAWESGTGSNQYF
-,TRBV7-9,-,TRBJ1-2,TGTGCCAGCAGCACGGGACTAGCGCGGGCACCTGTTCATGGCTACACCTTC,CASSTGLARAPVHGYTF
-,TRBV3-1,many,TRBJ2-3,TGTGCCAGCAGCCCTACCCGAAGGGAGGTGCAGTATTTT,CASSPTRREVQYF
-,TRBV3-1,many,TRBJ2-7,TGTGCCAGCAGCCAAGAAGGTCGGGACGAGCAGTACTTC,CASSQEGRDEQYF
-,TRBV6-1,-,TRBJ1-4,TGTGCCAGCAGTGAGGGCATCTCAAGGGAAAAACTGTTTTTT,CASSEGISREKLFF
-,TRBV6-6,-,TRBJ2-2,TGTGCCAGCAGTTACTCGGACTCGGCGGGTGGGGAGCTGTTTTTT,CASSYSDSAGGELFF
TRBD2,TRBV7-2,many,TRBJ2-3,TGTGCCAGCAGCTTCAGACTAGCGGGAGTTCGAGATACGCAGTATTTT,CASSFRLAGVRDTQYF
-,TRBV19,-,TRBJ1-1,TGTGCCACCCACGGGGGGGGCACTGAAGCTTTCTTT,CATHGGGTEAFF
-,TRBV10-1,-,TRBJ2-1,TGCGCCAGCAGTGAAGGCCTGACAGGTTGGATCGCCAATGATCAGTTCTTC,CASSEGLTGWIANDQFF
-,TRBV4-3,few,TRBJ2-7,TGCGCCAGCAGCCAATCGGGAGCGGTTCTGGACGAGCAGTACTTC,CASSQSGAVLDEQYF
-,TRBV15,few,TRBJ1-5,TGTGCCACCAGCAGAGATCCCAGGGTCGAACAGCCCCAGCATTTT,CATSRDPRVEQPQHF
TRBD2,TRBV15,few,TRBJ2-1,TGTGCCACCAGCAGAGATCTTTTGCGGCGGGAGGGCTCCTACAATGAGCAGTTCTTC,CATSRDLLRREGSYNEQFF
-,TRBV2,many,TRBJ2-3,TGTGCCAGCAGTGAAAACTGGGGGACTAGCACAGATACGCAGTATTTT,CASSENWGTSTDTQYF
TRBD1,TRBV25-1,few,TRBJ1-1,TGTGCCAGCAGTGAATTCGGGACAGCGAACACTGAAGCTTTCTTT,CASSEFGTANTEAFF
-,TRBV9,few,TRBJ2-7,TGTGCCAGCAGCGTAGCTACGACAGGTAACCACGAGCAGTACTTC,CASSVATTGNHEQYF
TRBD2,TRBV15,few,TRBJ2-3,TGTGCCACCACCAGGGGACTAGCGGGATTCACAGATACGCAGTATTTT,CATTRGLAGFTDTQYF
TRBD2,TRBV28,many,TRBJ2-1,TGTGCCAGCAGTTTTCAGCGGGAGGGGTCACACAATGAGCAGTTCTTC,CASSFQREGSHNEQFF
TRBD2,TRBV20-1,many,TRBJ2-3,TGCAGTCCCTGGGGGGGGATCACAGATACGCAGTATTTT,CSPWGGITDTQYF
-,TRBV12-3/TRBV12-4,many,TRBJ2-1,TGTGCCAGCAGTCTCGGACTAGGGGGATACAATGAGCAGTTCTTC,CASSLGLGGYNEQFF